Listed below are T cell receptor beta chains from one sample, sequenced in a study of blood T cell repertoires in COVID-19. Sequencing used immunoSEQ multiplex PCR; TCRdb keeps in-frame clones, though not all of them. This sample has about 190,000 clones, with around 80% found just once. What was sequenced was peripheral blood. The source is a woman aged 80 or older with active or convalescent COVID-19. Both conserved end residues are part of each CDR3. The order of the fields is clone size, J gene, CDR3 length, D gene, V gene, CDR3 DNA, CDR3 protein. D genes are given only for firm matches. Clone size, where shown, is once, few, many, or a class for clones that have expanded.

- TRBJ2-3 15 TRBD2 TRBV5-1 TGCGCCAGCAGCCCAATGACTAGCGGCACAGATACGCAGTATTTT CASSPMTSGTDTQYF
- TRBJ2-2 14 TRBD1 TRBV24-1 TGTGCCACCGGGAGACAGGGACGAACCGGGGAGCTGTTTTTT CATGRQGRTGELFF
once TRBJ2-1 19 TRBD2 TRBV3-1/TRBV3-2 TGTGCCAGCAGCCGATCGGTACGACTAGCGGGGGGGCATAGGGATGAGCAGTTCTTC CASSRSVRLAGGHRDEQFF
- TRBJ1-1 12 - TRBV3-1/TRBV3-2 TGTGCCAGCAGCCGGATACAAAGGGACACCTTCTTT CASSRIQRDTFF
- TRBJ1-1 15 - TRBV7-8 TGTGCCAGCAGCTCCCCGGACAGAGGGGACACTGAAGCTTTCTTT CASSSPDRGDTEAFF
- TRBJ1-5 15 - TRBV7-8 TGTGCCAGCAGCTTGGACAGAAATAGCAATCAGCCCCAGCATTTT CASSLDRNSNQPQHF
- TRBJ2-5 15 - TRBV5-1 TGCGCCAGCAGCTTGGAACCCGGACGGGGAGAGACCCAGTACTTC CASSLEPGRGETQYF
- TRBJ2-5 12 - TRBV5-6 TGTGCCAGCAGTTCCCAACGGGAGACCCAGTACTTC CASSSQRETQYF
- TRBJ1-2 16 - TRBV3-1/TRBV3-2 TGTGCCAGCAGCCAAGATCGGCCGGGTCTAGGCTATGGCTACACCTTC CASSQDRPGLGYGYTF
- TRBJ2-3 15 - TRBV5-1 TGCGCCAGCTCTTCAGGGGCCGGGTTTCCAGATACGCAGTATTTT CASSSGAGFPDTQYF
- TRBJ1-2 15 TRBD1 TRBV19 TGTGCCAGTAGTACGACAGGGGGAAATATAGGTGGCTACACCTTC CASSTTGGNIGGYTF
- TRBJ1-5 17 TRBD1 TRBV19 TGTGCCAGTAGTTTCCGCATCCGACAGGGTTCAGGGCAGCCCCAGCATTTT CASSFRIRQGSGQPQHF
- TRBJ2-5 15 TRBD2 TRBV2 TGTGCCAGCAGAGCTAGCGGGGGGTCGCAAGAGACCCAGTACTTC CASRASGGSQETQYF
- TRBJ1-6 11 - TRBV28 TGTGCCAGCAGTCTTAATTCACCCCTCCACTTT CASSLNSPLHF
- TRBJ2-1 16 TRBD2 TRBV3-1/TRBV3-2 TGTGCCAGCAGACCCTCCAGGACTAGCGGGTACAATGAGCAGTTCTTC CASRPSRTSGYNEQFF
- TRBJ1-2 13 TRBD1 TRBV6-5 TGTGCCAGCAGTCCCCGACAGGGGATCGGCTACACCTTC CASSPRQGIGYTF
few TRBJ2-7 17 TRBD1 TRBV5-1 TGCGCCAGCAGCTTGGGAAAGTCCACAGGGGCGAACGGCGGGCAGTACTTC CASSLGKSTGANGGQYF
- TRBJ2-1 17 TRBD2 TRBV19 TGTGCCAGTAGTCTTCGGGGGGTCCTGAGCTCCTACAATGAGCAGTTCTTC CASSLRGVLSSYNEQFF
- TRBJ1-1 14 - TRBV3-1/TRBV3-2 TGTGCCAGCAGCGAGGTGGTAGGTCGCACTGAAGCTTTCTTT CASSEVVGRTEAFF
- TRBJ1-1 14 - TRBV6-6 TGTGCCAGCAGTCCACCACAGGGTAGCACTGAAGCTTTCTTT CASSPPQGSTEAFF
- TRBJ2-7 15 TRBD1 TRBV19 TGTGCCAGTAGTCCTCGGGACAGTGATTCCTACGAGCAGTACTTC CASSPRDSDSYEQYF
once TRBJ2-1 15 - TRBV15 TGTGCCACCAGCAAAGACAGGTGGATCGACAATGAGCAGTTCTTC CATSKDRWIDNEQFF
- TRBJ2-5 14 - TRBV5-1 TGCGCCAGCAGCTTGGTTGTGGGGCGCGAGACCCAGTACTTC CASSLVVGRETQYF
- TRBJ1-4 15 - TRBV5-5 TGTGCCAGCAGCTTGGAAGGACTAGGTGGTGAAAAACTGTTTTTT CASSLEGLGGEKLFF
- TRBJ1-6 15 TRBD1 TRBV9 TGTGCCAGCAGCTCCCAAGGGACAGGGCGTTCACCCCTCCACTTT CASSSQGTGRSPLHF
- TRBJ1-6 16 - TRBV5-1 TGCGCCAGCAGCCCAGGAGGAGGTGGGAATGATTCACCCCTCCACTTT CASSPGGGGNDSPLHF
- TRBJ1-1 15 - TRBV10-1 TGCGCCAGCAGTGGGGGGGAGGGGATGGACACTGAAGCTTTCTTT CASSGGEGMDTEAFF
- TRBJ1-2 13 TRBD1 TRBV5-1 TGCGCCAGCAGCTTGGACAGGGGTTCAGGCTACACCTTC CASSLDRGSGYTF
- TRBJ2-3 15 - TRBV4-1 TGCGCCAGCAGCCAAGGGGGGACTTCCACAGATACGCAGTATTTT CASSQGGTSTDTQYF
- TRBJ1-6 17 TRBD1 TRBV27 TGTGCCAGCAGGGGGGGGACAGGGGGCTCCTATAATTCACCCCTCCACTTT CASRGGTGGSYNSPLHF
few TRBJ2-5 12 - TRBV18 TGTGCCAGCTCACCATCTAGTGAGACCCAGTACTTC CASSPSSETQYF
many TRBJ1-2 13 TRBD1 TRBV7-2 TGTGCCAGCAGCCGGGACAGGAACTATGGCTACACCTTC CASSRDRNYGYTF
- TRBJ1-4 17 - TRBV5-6 TGTGCCAGCAGCTTGTATTCGCCAGGGATTACTAATGAAAAACTGTTTTTT CASSLYSPGITNEKLFF
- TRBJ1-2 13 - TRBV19 TGTGCCACACAAGGAGGGAACCCCTATGGCTACACCTTC CATQGGNPYGYTF
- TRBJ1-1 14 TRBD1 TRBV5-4 TGTGCCAGCAGCAACAAGACAGGGGAGCTTGAAGCTTTCTTT CASSNKTGELEAFF
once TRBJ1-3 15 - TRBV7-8 TGTGCCAGCAGCTTATTCAGGGTGCCGGGAAACACCATATATTTT CASSLFRVPGNTIYF
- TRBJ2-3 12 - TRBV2 TGTGCCAGCCGCCCACAGACAGATACGCAGTATTTT CASRPQTDTQYF
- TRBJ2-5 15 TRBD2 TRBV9 TGTGCCAGCAGCCCCGAGGGGACTAGCGGTCAGACCCAGTACTTC CASSPEGTSGQTQYF
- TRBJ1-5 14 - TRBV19 TGTGCCAGTCGAGACAGGTCCAGCAATCAGCCCCAGCATTTT CASRDRSSNQPQHF
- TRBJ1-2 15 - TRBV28 TGTGCCAACGGAGCCACCGGGACACATGGGTATGGCTACACCTTC CANGATGTHGYGYTF
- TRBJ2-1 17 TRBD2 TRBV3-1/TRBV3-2 TGTGCCAGCAGCCAAAGTCTGGGACTAGCGGGCCAGGTGGAGCAGTTCTTC CASSQSLGLAGQVEQFF
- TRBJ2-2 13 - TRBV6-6 TGTGCCAGCAGTTACGTGAGGGCCGGGGAGCTGTTTTTT CASSYVRAGELFF
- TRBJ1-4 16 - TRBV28 TGTGCCAGCAGTTCTACCCGTAGGGGGTTTAATGAAAAACTGTTTTTT CASSSTRRGFNEKLFF